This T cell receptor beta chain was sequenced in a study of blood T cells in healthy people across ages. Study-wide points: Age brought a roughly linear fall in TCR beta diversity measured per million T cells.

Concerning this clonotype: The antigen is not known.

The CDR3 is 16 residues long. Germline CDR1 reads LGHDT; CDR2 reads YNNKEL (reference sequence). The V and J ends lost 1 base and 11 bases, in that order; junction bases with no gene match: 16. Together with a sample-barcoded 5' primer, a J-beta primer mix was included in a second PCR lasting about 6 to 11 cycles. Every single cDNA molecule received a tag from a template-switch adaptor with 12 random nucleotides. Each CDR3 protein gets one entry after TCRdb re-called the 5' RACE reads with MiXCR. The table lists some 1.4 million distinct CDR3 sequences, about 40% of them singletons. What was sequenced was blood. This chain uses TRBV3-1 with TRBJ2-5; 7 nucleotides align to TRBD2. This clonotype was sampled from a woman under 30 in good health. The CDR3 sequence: CASSQAGASGSNEQYF. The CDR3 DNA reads TGTGCCAGCAGCCAAGCTGGGGCTAGCGGAAGCAATGAGCAGTACTTC.